This record covers a single TCR beta chain. Its antigen remains undetermined. Base qualities are not recorded, but no much larger clone differs from it by a single base. Trimming at the junction amounts to 2 bases on V and 1 base on J, and the germline ends lie 5 bases apart. From cysteine to phenylalanine, the CDR3 is 13 amino acids long. Only the CDR3 DNA is retained, 39 bases long and in frame from the first base. From the germline V gene, CDR1 is SGHNT and CDR2 is YENEEA. Genomic DNA was extracted from sorted cells for sequencing of the TCRbeta CDR3 region. The immunoSEQ Assay was used to sequence the TCRbeta CDR3 regions. The table comes from immuneACCESS by way of TCRdb, which keeps in-frame sequences with V and J called. Part of the clones is missing from these tables; in studies checked, under half for an unresolved V gene and the rest for unknown reasons. For this sample there are about 15,000 clones; more than 75% appear just once. 5% to 7% of the sample is held by the ten biggest clonotypes.

The data belong to a study of OX40 agonist ivuxolimab in advanced cancers. Study-wide context: Ivuxolimab, which targeted the costimulatory receptor OX40 (CD134), was an agonistic, fully human IgG2 monoclonal antibody. In the dose-escalation cohort, 82.7% of patients were male, and the mean age was roughly 60 years, with a range of about 23 to 90. Peripheral TCRbeta sequencing aimed to test whether ivuxolimab altered TCR sequence diversity and caused clonal T-cell expansion. Intravenous ivuxolimab was administered to patients every 2 weeks at six dose levels: 0.01, 0.1, 0.3, 1.5, 3 and 10 mg/kg. Partial responses occurred in three dose-escalation patients, of whom one had hepatocellular carcinoma and two had cutaneous melanoma. Of the 52 patients in dose escalation, 19 had hepatocellular carcinoma, roughly 15 had melanoma, 9 had renal cell carcinoma and 9 had head and neck cancer. Prior anti-PD-1, anti-PD-L1 or anti-CTLA-4 therapy was permitted, and 40% to 50% of dose-escalation patients had received checkpoint inhibitors. The paper covers the monotherapy dose-escalation part of the phase I ivuxolimab trial, which included N = 52 patients.

Here is what the overall study found, with its caveats: In the 0.1-3.0 mg/kg groups, partial responders were among the patients with the lowest normalized peripheral clonal expansion, particularly in CD8+ T cells. After ivuxolimab, expanded clones were on average more numerous among CD8+ T cells than among CD4+ T cells. At doses of 0.1 to 3.0 mg/kg, clonal expansion of both CD4+ and CD8+ blood T cells was observed from baseline to week 6. Antigen specificity was not determined for the clonally expanded peripheral T cells. Low levels of normalized T-cell clonal expansion were also seen in some nonresponding patients.

The trial excluded patients who had a history of autoimmune disease or were on systemic immunosuppression. Peripheral blood for TCR sequencing was collected from all dose cohorts at baseline, on cycle 4 day 1, and on cycle 7 day 1. Samples came from an open-label, multicenter, first-in-human phase I dose-escalation trial of ivuxolimab. The trial enrolled adults with locally advanced or metastatic head and neck squamous cell, hepatocellular, melanoma or renal cell carcinoma. CD4+ and CD8+ T cells were sorted separately from peripheral blood before TCR sequencing. This chain is built from TRBV11-3 and TRBJ1-1; the D gene is not confidently resolved. Here the sequenced sample was CD4+ or CD8+ T cells sorted from blood, taken in a trial of the OX40 agonist ivuxolimab. The sequence came from an adult with an advanced solid tumor such as melanoma, head and neck, liver or kidney cancer. The CDR3 region has the sequence CASSLHRNTEAFF. The nucleotide sequence reads TGTGCCAGCAGCTTACACAGGAACACTGAAGCTTTCTTT.